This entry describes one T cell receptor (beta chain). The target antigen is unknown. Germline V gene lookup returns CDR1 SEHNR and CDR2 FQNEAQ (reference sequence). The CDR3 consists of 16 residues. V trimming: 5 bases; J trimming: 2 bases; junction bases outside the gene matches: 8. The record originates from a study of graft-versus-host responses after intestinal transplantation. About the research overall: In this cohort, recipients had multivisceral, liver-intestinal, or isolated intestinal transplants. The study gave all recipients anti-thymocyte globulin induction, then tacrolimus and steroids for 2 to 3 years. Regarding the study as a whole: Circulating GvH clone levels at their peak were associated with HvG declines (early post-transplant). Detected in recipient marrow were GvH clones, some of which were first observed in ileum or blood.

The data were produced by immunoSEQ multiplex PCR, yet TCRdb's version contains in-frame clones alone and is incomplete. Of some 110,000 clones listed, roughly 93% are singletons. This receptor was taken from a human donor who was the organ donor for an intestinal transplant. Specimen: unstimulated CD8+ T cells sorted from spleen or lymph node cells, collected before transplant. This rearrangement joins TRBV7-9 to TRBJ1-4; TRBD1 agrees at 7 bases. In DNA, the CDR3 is TGTGCCAGCAGCCCGTCTAGACAGGGTACTAATGAAAAACTGTTTTTT. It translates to CASSPSRQGTNEKLFF.